Included here is one T cell receptor (beta chain) sequence, with context. The antigen is not known. The phenotype assigned to stem-like memory CD8+ T cells (TSTEM) was CCR7+ PD-1- TIGIT-. UMI-labeled 5' RACE generated the TCR beta libraries. Reanalyzing the 5' RACE reads, TCRdb keeps one entry per CDR3 protein, without DNA. The table counts roughly 17,000 distinct CDR3 sequences; around 6.1% lies in the top ten. This record belongs to a study of human CD8 memory T cell subsets. This CDR3 is 18 amino acids long. Germline V gene sequence: CDR1 SGHRS, CDR2 YFSETQ. General study findings and limits: While effector memory cells differed, stem-like memory and precursor exhausted T cells had similarly high diversity. The overlap between stem-like memory and precursor exhausted T cell repertoires was minimal.

This clonotype originated in a human donor in good health. This chain joins TRBV5-1 and TRBJ2-7; TCRdb picks TRBD1, but there is no DNA to check that call. Sequenced: CD8+ stem-like memory T cells (TSCM and TCM) sorted from PBMCs. The subset here: stem-like memory CD8 T cells (TSTEM), CCR7+ PD-1- TIGIT-. The CDR3 loop reads CASSSFSSRGDISYEQYF.